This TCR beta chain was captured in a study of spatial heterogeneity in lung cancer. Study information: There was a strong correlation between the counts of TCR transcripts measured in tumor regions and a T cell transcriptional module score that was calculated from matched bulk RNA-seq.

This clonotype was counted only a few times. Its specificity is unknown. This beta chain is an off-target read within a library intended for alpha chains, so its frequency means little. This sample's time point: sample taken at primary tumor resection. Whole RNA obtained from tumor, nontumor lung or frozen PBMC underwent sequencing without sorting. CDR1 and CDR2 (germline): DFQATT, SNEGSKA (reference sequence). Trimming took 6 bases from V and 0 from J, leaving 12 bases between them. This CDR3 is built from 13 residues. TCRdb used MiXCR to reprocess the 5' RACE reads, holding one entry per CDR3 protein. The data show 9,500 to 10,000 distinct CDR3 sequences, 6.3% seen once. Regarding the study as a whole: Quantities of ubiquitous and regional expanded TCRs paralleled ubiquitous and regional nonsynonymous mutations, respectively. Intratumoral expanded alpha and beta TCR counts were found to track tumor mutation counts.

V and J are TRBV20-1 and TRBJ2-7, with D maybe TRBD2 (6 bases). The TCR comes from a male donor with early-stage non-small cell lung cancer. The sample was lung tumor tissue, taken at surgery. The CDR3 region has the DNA TGCAGTGCCAGTGCGGGGTTCTCCTACGAGCAGTACTTC. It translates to CSASAGFSYEQYF.